A single T cell receptor beta chain is shown here with its context. The data were obtained in a study of blood T cell repertoires in COVID-19. V was clipped by 6 bases and J by 4 bases; unmatched bases: 14. This CDR3 contains 19 residues. The germline CDR1 and CDR2 sequences are WSHSY and SAAADI. Original methodology: Amplified reference gene primers provided the basis for estimating nucleated cell counts. Some clones are missing from TCRdb's copy, which holds only in-frame ones; the method was immunoSEQ multiplex PCR. Clone size and the V and J calls come from that table; the DNA yielded D and trimming. The sample shows about 250,000 clones, over 75% of them seen only once. The participants were between roughly 18 and 89 years old and came from roughly 24 US areas. Cohorts were assigned according to the clinical history that participants reported. Cohort 3 recovery required two negative PCRs, clearance, or symptom resolution.

The source of this sequence is a woman in her twenties or thirties who had recovered from COVID-19. The J gene is TRBJ2-1, the V gene TRBV10-2; 14 bases align to TRBD2. Material for sequencing was PBMCs or T cells enriched from blood (not recorded which). The CDR3 nucleotides are TGCGCCAGCAGGCCGGGACTAGCGGGAGAATGGAGGAAATACAATGAGCAGTTCTTC. The encoded protein is CASRPGLAGEWRKYNEQFF.